Presented here are 25 T cell receptor beta chains from one specimen sequenced in a study of T cells in Graves' hyperthyroidism and ophthalmopathy. Using RNA transcripts as the source, TCR beta CDR3 regions were amplified. HTBI primers were used for first-round RT-PCR of the TCR CDR3. One entry per CDR3 protein results from TCRdb running MiXCR on the multiplex PCR reads. The data show about 500,000 distinct CDR3 sequences, with 17% seen just once and approximately 16% held by the top ten. Input material: blood. These receptors all stem from a young woman with Graves' ophthalmopathy.

The chain employs TRBV6-1 and TRBJ2-2; D unclear. The V and J ends lost 5 bases and 1 base respectively, with 14 bases between them. This CDR3 comprises 16 residues. Germline V CDR1 and CDR2: MNHNS, SASEGT. This CDR3 reads CASSQVFIGNTGELFF. CDR3 DNA sequence: TGTGCCAGCAGTCAGGTGTTTATCGGGAACACCGGGGAGCTGTTTTTT.

Of note for this clonotype: A much larger clone sits a single nucleotide away, making a read error possible. This chain links TRBV20-1 with TRBJ1-5; maybe TRBD1 (5 bases). This CDR3 is 13 amino acids long. Germline CDR1 and CDR2: DFQATT and SNEGSKA (reference sequence). The CDR3 DNA reads TGCAGTGCCGGGACGGCGAGCAATCGGCCCCAGCATTTT. Its translation: CSAGTASNRPQHF.

On this clonotype itself: A read error is possible here, since a much larger clone lies one base away. This sequence joins TRBV5-6 and TRBJ2-3; unclear D gene. Looked up from germline, CDR1 is SGHDT and CDR2 is YYEEEE. This CDR3 is built from 13 residues. CDR3 nucleotides: TGTGCCAGGAGCTTACAGCCCACAGATACGCAGTATTTT. Residues: CARSLQPTDTQYF.

Ten or more counts support this clonotype. V is TRBV6-1 and J is TRBJ1-5, with D perhaps matching TRBD1 (5 bases). V lost 3 bases, J lost 6 bases, and 24 bases lay in between. Per the germline V gene, CDR1 is MNHNS and CDR2 is SASEGT. This CDR3 spans 18 amino acids. Here the CDR3 reads CASSDMWLGRSSGQPQHF. The CDR3 DNA sequence: TGTGCCAGCAGTGATATGTGGTTGGGACGGAGCTCTGGTCAGCCCCAGCATTTT.

The genes are TRBV4-3 and TRBJ1-1; 7 bases align to TRBD1. V lost 5 bases and J lost 3; bases outside the gene matches: 6. The CDR3 is 14 residues long. Germline V lookup: CDR1 LGHNA, CDR2 YSLEER. CDR3 in DNA: TGCGCCAGCAGCTTCCAGCAGGGGGACACTGAAGCTTTCTTT. Protein sequence: CASSFQQGDTEAFF.

This clonotype was detected ten times or more. The chain carries TRBV30 and TRBJ1-1; TRBD1 might be the D (6 bases). The CDR3 has 12 residues. CDR1 and CDR2 from the germline V gene are GTSNPN and SVGIG (reference sequence). V was pared by 5 bases and J by 1 base, with 8 bases between. The CDR3 region has the DNA TGTGCCTGGGGGGGCGGGAACACTGAAGCTTTCTTT. Translated: CAWGGGNTEAFF.

Many counts were recorded for this clonotype. The J gene is TRBJ2-1, the V gene TRBV20-1, with TRBD2 matching 9 bases. The junction had 6 bases not matched to a gene; V was cut back by 0 bases and J by 6 bases. Germline V lookup: CDR1 DFQATT, CDR2 SNEGSKA (reference sequence). This CDR3 has 15 residues. DNA of the CDR3: TGCAGTGCTAGAGATCCCCTAGCGGGGCCCAATGAGCAGTTCTTC. Its protein product is CSARDPLAGPNEQFF.

This clonotype was counted at least ten times. This chain connects TRBV7-2 to TRBJ2-1; 12 positions agree with TRBD2. Germline V gene sequence: CDR1 SGHTA, CDR2 FQGNSA. The junction had 4 bases not matched to a gene; V was cut back by 5 bases and J by 5 bases. CDR3 length equals 15 residues. CDR3 in amino acids: CASSVGLAGHNEQFF. The CDR3 nucleotides read TGTGCCAGCAGCGTCGGACTAGCGGGGCACAATGAGCAGTTCTTC.

The chain is built from TRBV28 and TRBJ2-2, with a possible D match to TRBD2 (5 bases). In germline, CDR1 is MDHEN, CDR2 SYDVKM. Trimming shortened V by 0 bases and J by 1 base, and 9 bases separated the two germline ends. This CDR3 is 16 amino acids long. The CDR3 DNA is TGTGCCAGCAGTTTATGGGCGGCGGGGAACACCGGGGAGCTGTTTTTT. This sequence encodes CASSLWAAGNTGELFF.

This clonotype was seen repeatedly, ten times or more. The chain combines TRBV5-5 with TRBJ2-3, with D unclear. CDR3 length: 16 residues. Trimming removed 4 bases from V and 0 bases from J, with 15 bases in between. Germline CDR1 reads SGHKS; CDR2 reads YYEKEE (reference sequence). CDR3 residues: CASSLIELTSTDTQYF. The CDR3 DNA sequence: TGTGCCAGCAGCCTGATAGAATTAACTAGCACAGATACGCAGTATTTT.

In regard to this clonotype: A much larger clone lies one base from this, so it may be a read error. This rearrangement joins TRBV3-1 to TRBJ2-1; D tentatively reads TRBD1 or TRBD2 (5 bases each). CDR1 and CDR2 (germline): LGHDT, YNNKEL (reference sequence). V shed 4 bases and J shed 6 bases, with 19 bases lying between them. This CDR3 comprises 16 residues. CDR3 in DNA: TGTGCCAGCAGCCCTTCTTTCGGGACGGCCTGCAATGAGCAGTTCTTC. Its protein product is CASSPSFGTACNEQFF.

Ten or more counts support this clonotype. The chain uses TRBV7-6 and TRBJ2-1, with 10 positions matching TRBD2. CDR3 length equals 17 residues. Germline trimming cut 1 base from V and 9 bases from J; bases unmatched to any gene: 12. The germline CDR1 and CDR2 sequences are SGHVS and FNYEAQ. CDR3 in DNA: TGTGCCAGCAGCTTAGGGGGGCTAGCGGGAGAGAGGGCTGAGCAGTTCTTC. Translated: CASSLGGLAGERAEQFF.

J is TRBJ2-7 and V is TRBV5-8; D may correspond to TRBD1 or TRBD2 (5 bases each). CDR1 SGHTS and CDR2 YDEGEE come from the germline V gene. V lost 0 bases, J lost 5 bases, and 15 bases lay in between. This CDR3 contains 15 residues. The CDR3 region has the DNA TGTGCCAGCAGCTTGGGGAGGTTAGACAGAGACGAGCAGTACTTC. Translation gives CASSLGRLDRDEQYF.

The CDR3 protein is CASSTTTSGPSYEQYF. As DNA, the CDR3 is TGTGCCAGCAGCACAACGACTAGCGGGCCCTCCTACGAGCAGTACTTC. The rearrangement links TRBV13 to TRBJ2-7; 10 positions match TRBD2. CDR1 and CDR2 from the germline V gene are PRHDT and FYEKMQ (reference sequence). CDR3 size: 16 residues. After removal of 5 bases from V and 0 bases from J, the junction contained 7 bases not matched to a gene.

A remark on this clonotype: This may be a read error: a much more frequent sequence differs by one nucleotide. This sequence joins TRBV20-1 and TRBJ2-1; D may be TRBD2 (6 bases). The CDR3 is 13 amino acids. In germline, CDR1 is DFQATT, CDR2 SNEGSKA (reference sequence). The V and J ends lost 4 bases and 6 bases respectively, with 13 bases between them. CDR3 sequence: CSATARGANEQFF. The CDR3 DNA follows: TGCAGTGCTACAGCGCGCGGGGCCAATGAGCAGTTCTTC.

This chain uses TRBV19 with TRBJ2-1; TRBD1 might be the D (6 bases). The CDR3 extends over 16 amino acids. V gave up 4 bases and J gave up 6 bases, with 19 bases separating them. Germline values: CDR1 LNHDA, CDR2 SQIVND (reference sequence). CDR3 sequence: CASSTNTGTRGNEQFF. The CDR3 DNA is TGTGCCAGTAGTACCAATACCGGGACACGAGGCAATGAGCAGTTCTTC.

The chain combines TRBV27 with TRBJ2-1; 9 bases agree with TRBD1. The CDR3 spans 16 residues. The germline CDR1 and CDR2 sequences are MNHEY and SMNVEV (reference sequence). Unmatched junction bases numbered 10, after V lost 10 bases and J lost 0 bases. CDR3 protein: CATRQGVSSSYNEQFF. CDR3 sequence (DNA): TGTGCCACTCGACAGGGGGTCTCTTCCTCCTACAATGAGCAGTTCTTC.

The sample holds many counts of this clonotype. This chain links TRBV29-1 with TRBJ2-3; D not resolved. In germline, CDR1 is SQVTM, CDR2 ANQGSEA. Trimming left V 5 bases short and J 2 bases short, with 17 bases between. The CDR3 runs to 15 residues. Here the CDR3 reads CSVSSRELYTDTQYF. Here the CDR3 DNA reads TGCAGCGTTTCCAGCCGAGAGTTATACACAGATACGCAGTATTTT.

V gene TRBV9 combines with J gene TRBJ2-1; D gene unclear. Between the trimmed V and J ends, which lost 3 bases and 3 bases, there was a span of 4 bases. Looked up from germline, CDR1 is SGDLS and CDR2 is YYNGEE. The CDR3 contains 12 residues. In nucleotides, the CDR3 is TGTGCCAGCAGCGAGGACTACAATGAGCAGTTCTTC. Translated, it gives CASSEDYNEQFF.

This clonotype was found many times. V usage is TRBV30 and J usage is TRBJ1-1; 7 bases map to TRBD1. CDR3 size: 11 residues. V lost 0 bases and J lost 8; bases outside the gene matches: 0. CDR1 is GTSNPN and CDR2 is SVGIG in the germline V gene (reference sequence). CDR3 bases: TGTGCCTGGAGTGTACAGGGGGAAGCTTTCTTT. Amino acids: CAWSVQGEAFF.

This CDR3 is CASRGDRGGYTF. DNA for the CDR3: TGTGCCAGTAGGGGGGACAGGGGTGGCTACACCTTC. The chain employs TRBV19 and TRBJ1-2; 10 nucleotides line up with TRBD1. This CDR3 spans 12 amino acids. Germline CDR1 LNHDA, CDR2 SQIVND (reference sequence). V was pared by 6 bases and J by 7 bases, with 2 bases of the junction left unmatched.

There are a few counts of this clonotype. The V and J genes are TRBV27 and TRBJ1-2; 7 nucleotides match TRBD1. The V gene end was trimmed by 5 bases and the J gene end by 10 bases; junction bases not matched to a gene: 13. The germline gives CDR1 MNHEY, CDR2 SMNVEV (reference sequence). This CDR3 is 14 amino acids long. The DNA of the CDR3 is TGTGCCAGCAGTGGGGGGGACAGCCCCGCCAACTACACCTTC. Amino acids: CASSGGDSPANYTF.

This clonotype has a handful of counts. This chain joins TRBV6-1 and TRBJ1-2; D possibly corresponds to TRBD1 (6 bases). CDR1 MNHNS and CDR2 SASEGT come from the germline V gene. The CDR3 runs 14 residues. Trimming left V 5 bases short and J 4 bases short, with 14 bases between. CDR3 sequence reads: CASSPFQGIYGYTF. CDR3 nucleotides: TGTGCCAGCAGTCCTTTCCAGGGGATCTATGGCTACACCTTC.

Ten or more counts support this clonotype. This chain links TRBV28 with TRBJ2-5, with D possibly being TRBD1 (6 bases). CDR1 and CDR2 from the germline V gene are MDHEN and SYDVKM. CDR3 length: 18 residues. Trimming took off 4 bases at V and 2 bases at J, with 23 bases between the two ends. CDR3 region: CASSYPLLYRDTQETQYF. Written as DNA, the CDR3 is TGTGCCAGCAGTTACCCCCTACTGTACCGGGACACACAAGAGACCCAGTACTTC.

The V call is TRBV28, the J call TRBJ1-1; 7 bases match TRBD1. CDR1 is MDHEN and CDR2 is SYDVKM in the germline V gene. J was trimmed by 6 bases and V by 5 bases; bases with no gene match: 6. The CDR3 spans 13 residues. The CDR3 protein is CASSPGGASEAFF. In DNA, the CDR3 is TGTGCCAGCAGTCCAGGGGGGGCATCTGAAGCTTTCTTT. The variable domain in full, completed from reference TRBV28 and TRBJ1-1, reads DVKVTQSSRYLVKRTGEKVFLECVQDMDHENMFWYRQDPGLGLRLIYFSYDVKMKEKGDIPEGYSVSREKKERFSLILESASTNQTSMYLCASSPGGASEAFFGQGTRLTVV.